This T cell receptor beta chain was identified during a study of neurological immune-mediated disorders. It was by 5'RACE with 10-nucleotide random UMIs that the cDNA was made. One entry per CDR3 protein, called by TCRdb with MiXCR from the 5' RACE reads. The table lists approximately 50,000 distinct CDR3 sequences, roughly 8% of them singletons. As for time point: longitudinal time-point 3. This clonotype was seen ten or more times. Its specificity is unknown. Study outcomes and limitations: TCR-beta repertoires seemed private in all groups, with no expanded CDR3 amino acid sequences shared.

Trimming left V 6 bases short and J 2 bases short, with 14 bases between. The V gene's germline CDR1 is DFQATT and CDR2 SNEGSKA (reference sequence). The CDR3 spans 13 residues. Sequenced sample: PBMCs. The chain joins TRBV20-1 to TRBJ2-7; D may match TRBD1 or TRBD2 (5 bases each). This TCR came from a middle-aged woman in good health. The CDR3 sequence: CSASHGAAYEQYF. In nucleotides, the CDR3 is TGCAGTGCGTCACACGGGGCTGCCTACGAGCAGTACTTC.